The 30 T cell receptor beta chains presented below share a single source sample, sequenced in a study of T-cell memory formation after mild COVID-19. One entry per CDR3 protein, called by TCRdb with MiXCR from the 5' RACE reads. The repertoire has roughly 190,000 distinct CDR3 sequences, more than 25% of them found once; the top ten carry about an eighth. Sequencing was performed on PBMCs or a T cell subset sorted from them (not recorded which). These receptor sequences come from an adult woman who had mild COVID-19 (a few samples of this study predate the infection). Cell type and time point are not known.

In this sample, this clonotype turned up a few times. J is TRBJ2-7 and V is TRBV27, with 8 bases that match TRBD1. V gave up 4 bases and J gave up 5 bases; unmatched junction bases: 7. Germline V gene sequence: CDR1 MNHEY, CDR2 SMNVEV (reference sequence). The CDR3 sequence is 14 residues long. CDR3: CASSYGQGLDEQYF. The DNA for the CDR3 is TGTGCCAGCAGTTACGGACAGGGCCTGGACGAGCAGTACTTC.

The CDR3 sequence is CSASEAGSYNEQFF. CDR3 in DNA: TGCAGTGCTAGTGAGGCGGGATCCTACAATGAGCAGTTCTTC. This chain connects TRBV20-1 to TRBJ2-1; possible D gene TRBD2, 6 bases. The CDR3 covers 14 residues. The V end lost 3 bases, the J end lost 1 base, and 10 bases lay between the germline ends. Germline V lookup: CDR1 DFQATT, CDR2 SNEGSKA (reference sequence).

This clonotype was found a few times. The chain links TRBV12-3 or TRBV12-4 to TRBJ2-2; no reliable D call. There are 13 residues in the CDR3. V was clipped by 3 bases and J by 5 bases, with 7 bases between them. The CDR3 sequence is CASSLLPTGELFF. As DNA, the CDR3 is TGTGCCAGCAGTTTGCTTCCGACCGGGGAGCTGTTTTTT.

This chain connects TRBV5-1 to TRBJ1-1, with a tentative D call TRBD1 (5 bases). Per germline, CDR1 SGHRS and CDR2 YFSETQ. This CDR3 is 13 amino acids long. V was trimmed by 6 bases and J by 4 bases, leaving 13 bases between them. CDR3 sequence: CASKQDSSTEAFF. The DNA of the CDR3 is TGCGCCAGCAAACAGGACTCCTCCACTGAAGCTTTCTTT.

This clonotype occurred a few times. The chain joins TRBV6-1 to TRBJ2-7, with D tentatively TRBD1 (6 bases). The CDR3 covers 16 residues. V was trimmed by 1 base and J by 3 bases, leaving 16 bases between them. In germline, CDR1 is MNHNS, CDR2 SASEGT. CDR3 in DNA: TGTGCCAGCAGTGAAGGTGCATTCGGGACACTCTACGAGCAGTACTTC. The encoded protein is CASSEGAFGTLYEQYF.

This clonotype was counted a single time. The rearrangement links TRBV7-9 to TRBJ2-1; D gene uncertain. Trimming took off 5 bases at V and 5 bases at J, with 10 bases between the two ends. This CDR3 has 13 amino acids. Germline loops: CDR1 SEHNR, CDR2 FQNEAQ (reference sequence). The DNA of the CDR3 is TGTGCCAGCAGCCCCCGCGCCGACAATGAGCAGTTCTTC. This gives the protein CASSPRADNEQFF.

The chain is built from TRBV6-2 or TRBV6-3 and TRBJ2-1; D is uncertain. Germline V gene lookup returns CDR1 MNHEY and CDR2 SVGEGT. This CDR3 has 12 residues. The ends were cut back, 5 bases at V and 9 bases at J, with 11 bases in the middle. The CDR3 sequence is CASSEPMAEQFF. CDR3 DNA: TGTGCCAGCAGTGAACCCATGGCTGAGCAGTTCTTC.

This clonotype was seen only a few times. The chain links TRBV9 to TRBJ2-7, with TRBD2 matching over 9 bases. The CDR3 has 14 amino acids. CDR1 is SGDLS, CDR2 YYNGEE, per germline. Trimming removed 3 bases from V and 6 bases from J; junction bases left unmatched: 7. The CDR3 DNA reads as TGTGCCAGCAGCGGTATGGGCGGGAGGGCCGAGCAGTACTTC. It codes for CASSGMGGRAEQYF.

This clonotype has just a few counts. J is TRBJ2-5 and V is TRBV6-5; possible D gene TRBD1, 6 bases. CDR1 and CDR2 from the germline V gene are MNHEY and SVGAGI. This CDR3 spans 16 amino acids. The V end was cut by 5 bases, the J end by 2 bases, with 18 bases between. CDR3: CASSSNRRTGQETQYF. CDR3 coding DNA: TGTGCCAGCAGTAGTAATCGGCGTACAGGGCAAGAGACCCAGTACTTC.

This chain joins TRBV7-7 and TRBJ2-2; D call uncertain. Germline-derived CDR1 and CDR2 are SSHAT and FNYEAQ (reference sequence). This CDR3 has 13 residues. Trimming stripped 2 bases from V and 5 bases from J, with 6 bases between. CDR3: CASSLSRTGELFF. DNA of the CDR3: TGTGCCAGCAGCTTATCTAGGACCGGGGAGCTGTTTTTT.

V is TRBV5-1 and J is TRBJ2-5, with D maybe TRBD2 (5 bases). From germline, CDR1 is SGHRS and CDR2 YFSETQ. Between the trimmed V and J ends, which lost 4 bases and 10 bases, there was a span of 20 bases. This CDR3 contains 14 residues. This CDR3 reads CASSPSQVREGQYF. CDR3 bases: TGCGCCAGCAGCCCCAGCCAGGTGAGAGAGGGCCAGTACTTC.

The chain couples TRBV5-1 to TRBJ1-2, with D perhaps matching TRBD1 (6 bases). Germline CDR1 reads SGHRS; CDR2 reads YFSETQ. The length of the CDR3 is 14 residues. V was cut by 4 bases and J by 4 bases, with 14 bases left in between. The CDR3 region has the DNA TGCGCCAGCAGCCCCCGGGACATCGTCTATGGCTACACCTTC. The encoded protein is CASSPRDIVYGYTF.

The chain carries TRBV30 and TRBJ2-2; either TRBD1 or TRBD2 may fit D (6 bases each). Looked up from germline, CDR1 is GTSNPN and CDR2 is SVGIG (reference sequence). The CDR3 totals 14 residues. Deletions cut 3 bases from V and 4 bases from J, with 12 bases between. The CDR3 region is CAWRIGGGTGELFF. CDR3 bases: TGTGCCTGGAGAATAGGGGGAGGCACCGGGGAGCTGTTTTTT.

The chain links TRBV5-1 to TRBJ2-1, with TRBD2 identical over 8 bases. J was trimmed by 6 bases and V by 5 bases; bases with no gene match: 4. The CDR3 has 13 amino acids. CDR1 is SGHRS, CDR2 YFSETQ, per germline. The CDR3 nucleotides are TGCGCCAGCAGGCTAGCGGGTAGCAATGAGCAGTTCTTC. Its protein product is CASRLAGSNEQFF.

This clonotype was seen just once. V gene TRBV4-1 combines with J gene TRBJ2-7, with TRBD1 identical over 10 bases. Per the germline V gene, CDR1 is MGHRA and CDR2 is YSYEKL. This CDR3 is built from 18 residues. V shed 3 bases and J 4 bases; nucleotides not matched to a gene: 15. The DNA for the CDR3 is TGCGCCAGCAGCCACCGAGCTCCATCGGGGACAGGGGTATACGAGCAGTACTTC. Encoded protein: CASSHRAPSGTGVYEQYF.

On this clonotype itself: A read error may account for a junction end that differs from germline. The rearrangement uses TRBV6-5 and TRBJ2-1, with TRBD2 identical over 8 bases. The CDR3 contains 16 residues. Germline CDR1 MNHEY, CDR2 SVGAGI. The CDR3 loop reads CASSYDGGASYTEQFF. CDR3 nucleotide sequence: TGTGCCAGCAGTTACGACGGGGGGGCCTCCTACACTGAGCAGTTCTTC.

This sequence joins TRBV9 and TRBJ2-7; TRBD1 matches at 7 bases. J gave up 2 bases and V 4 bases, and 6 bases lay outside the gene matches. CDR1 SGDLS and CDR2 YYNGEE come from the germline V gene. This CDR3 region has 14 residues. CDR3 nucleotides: TGTGCCAGCAGCCTAGGGGGCATCACCTACGAGCAGTACTTC. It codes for CASSLGGITYEQYF. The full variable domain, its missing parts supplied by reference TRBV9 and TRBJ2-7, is DSGVTQTPKHLITATGQRVTLRCSPRSGDLSVYWYQQSLDQGLQFLIQYYNGEERAKGNILERFSAQQFPDLHSELNLSSLELGDSALYFCASSLGGITYEQYFGPGTRLTVT.

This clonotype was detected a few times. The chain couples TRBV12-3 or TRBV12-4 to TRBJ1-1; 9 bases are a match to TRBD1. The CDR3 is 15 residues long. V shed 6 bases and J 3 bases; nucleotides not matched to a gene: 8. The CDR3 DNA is TGTGCCAGCAGCCCTGGGGACAGGGTCGACACTGAAGCTTTCTTT. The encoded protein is CASSPGDRVDTEAFF.

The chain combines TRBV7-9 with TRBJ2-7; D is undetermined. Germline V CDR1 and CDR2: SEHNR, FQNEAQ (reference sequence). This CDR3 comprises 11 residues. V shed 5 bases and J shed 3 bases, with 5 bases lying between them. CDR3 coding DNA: TGTGCCAGCAGCGGGGTCTACGAGCAGTACTTC. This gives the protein CASSGVYEQYF.

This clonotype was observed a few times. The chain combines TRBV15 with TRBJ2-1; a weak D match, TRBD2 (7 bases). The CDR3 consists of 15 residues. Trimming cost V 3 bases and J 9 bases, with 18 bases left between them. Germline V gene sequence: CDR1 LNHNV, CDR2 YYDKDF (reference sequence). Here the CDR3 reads CATSREGGVDIEQFF. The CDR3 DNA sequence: TGTGCCACCAGCAGGGAAGGGGGGGTGGACATTGAGCAGTTCTTC.

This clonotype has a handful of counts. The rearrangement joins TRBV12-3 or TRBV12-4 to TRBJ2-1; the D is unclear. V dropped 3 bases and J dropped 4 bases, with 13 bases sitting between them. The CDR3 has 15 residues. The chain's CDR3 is CASSFDGYPYNEQFF. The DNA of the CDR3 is TGTGCCAGCAGTTTTGACGGCTACCCGTACAATGAGCAGTTCTTC.

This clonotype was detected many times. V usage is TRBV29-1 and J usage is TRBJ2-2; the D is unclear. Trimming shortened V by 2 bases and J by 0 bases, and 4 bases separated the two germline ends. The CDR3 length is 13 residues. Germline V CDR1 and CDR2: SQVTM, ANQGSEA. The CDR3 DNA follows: TGCAGCGTTGAAACAGCGAACACCGGGGAGCTGTTTTTT. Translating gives CSVETANTGELFF.

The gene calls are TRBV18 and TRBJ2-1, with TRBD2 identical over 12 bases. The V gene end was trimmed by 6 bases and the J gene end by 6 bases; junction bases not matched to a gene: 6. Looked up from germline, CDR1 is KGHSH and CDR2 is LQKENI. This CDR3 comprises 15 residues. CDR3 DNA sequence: TGTGCCAGCTCGACTAGCGGGAGTGGTAGCAATGAGCAGTTCTTC. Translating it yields CASSTSGSGSNEQFF.

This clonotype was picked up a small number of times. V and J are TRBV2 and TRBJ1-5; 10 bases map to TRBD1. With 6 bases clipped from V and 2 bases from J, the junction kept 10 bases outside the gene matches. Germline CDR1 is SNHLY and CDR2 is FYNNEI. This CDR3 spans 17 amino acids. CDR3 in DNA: TGTGCCAGCAGCTTAGACAGGGGGCATACGGGCAATCAGCCCCAGCATTTT. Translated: CASSLDRGHTGNQPQHF. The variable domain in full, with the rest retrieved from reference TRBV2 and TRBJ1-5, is EPEVTQTPSHQVTQMGQEVILRCVPISNHLYFYWYRQILGQKVEFLVSFYNNEISEKSEIFDDQFSVERPDGSNFTLKIRSTKLEDSAMYFCASSLDRGHTGNQPQHFGDGTRLSIL.

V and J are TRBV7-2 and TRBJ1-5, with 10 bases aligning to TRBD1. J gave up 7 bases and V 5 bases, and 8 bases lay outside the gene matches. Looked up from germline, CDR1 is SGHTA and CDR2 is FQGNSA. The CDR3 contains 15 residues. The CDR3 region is CASSRGTGVGQPQHF. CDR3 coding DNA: TGTGCCAGCAGCCGAGGGACAGGGGTTGGCCAGCCCCAGCATTTT.

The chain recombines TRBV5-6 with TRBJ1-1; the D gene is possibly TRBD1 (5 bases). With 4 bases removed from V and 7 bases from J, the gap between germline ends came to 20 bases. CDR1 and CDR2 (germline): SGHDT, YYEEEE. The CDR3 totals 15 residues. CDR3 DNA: TGTGCCAGCAGCCGGCTCGACGGGGCCGCGGGTGAAGCTTTCTTT. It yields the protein CASSRLDGAAGEAFF.

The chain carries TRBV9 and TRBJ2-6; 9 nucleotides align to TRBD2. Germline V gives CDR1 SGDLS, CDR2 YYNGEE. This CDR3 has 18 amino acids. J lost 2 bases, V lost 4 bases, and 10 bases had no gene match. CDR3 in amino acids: CASSYRQAGGPGANVLTF. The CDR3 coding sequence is TGTGCCAGCAGCTACCGACAGGCGGGGGGGCCTGGGGCCAACGTCCTGACTTTC.

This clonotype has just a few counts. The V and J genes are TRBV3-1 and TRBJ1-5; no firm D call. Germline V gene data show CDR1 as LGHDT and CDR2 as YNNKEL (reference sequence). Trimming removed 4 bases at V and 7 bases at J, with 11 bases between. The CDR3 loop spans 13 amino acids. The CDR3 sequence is CASSLMGRQPQHF. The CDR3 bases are TGTGCCAGCAGCCTAATGGGTAGGCAGCCCCAGCATTTT.

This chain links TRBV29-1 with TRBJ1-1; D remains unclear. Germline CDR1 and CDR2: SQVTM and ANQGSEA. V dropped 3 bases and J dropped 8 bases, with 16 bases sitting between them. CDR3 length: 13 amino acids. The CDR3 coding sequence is TGCAGCGTTGAGCTGGCTTATGTTCCCGAAGCTTTCTTT. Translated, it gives CSVELAYVPEAFF.

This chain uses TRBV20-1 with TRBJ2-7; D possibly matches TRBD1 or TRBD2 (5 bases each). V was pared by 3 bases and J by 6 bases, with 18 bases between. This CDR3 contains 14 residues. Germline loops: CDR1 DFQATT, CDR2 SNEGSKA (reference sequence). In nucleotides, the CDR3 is TGCAGTGCTAGCATGTGGCATGGGACCCTCGAGCAGTACTTC. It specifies CSASMWHGTLEQYF.